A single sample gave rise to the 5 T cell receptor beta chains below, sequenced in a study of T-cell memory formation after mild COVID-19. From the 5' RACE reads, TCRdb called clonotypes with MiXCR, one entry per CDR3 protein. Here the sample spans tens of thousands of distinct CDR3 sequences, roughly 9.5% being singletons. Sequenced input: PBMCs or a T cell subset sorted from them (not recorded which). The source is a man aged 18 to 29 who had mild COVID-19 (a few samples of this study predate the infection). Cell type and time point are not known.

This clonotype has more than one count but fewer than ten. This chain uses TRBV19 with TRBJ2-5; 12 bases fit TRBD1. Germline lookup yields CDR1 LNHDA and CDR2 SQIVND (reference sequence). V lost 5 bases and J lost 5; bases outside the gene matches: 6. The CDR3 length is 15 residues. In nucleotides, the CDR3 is TGTGCCAGTAGTCAAGGGACAGGGGGCGCGGAGACCCAGTACTTC. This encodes CASSQGTGGAETQYF.

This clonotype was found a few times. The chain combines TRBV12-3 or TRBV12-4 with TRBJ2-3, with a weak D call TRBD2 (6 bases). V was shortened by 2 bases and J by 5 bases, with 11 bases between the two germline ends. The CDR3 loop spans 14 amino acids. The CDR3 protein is CASSLLLAGDTQYF. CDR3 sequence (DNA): TGTGCCAGCAGTTTATTACTAGCTGGAGATACGCAGTATTTT.

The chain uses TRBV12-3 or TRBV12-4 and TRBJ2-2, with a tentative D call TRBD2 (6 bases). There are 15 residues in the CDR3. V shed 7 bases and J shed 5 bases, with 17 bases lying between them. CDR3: CASTPPGGRTGELFF. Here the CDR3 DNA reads TGTGCCAGCACCCCGCCCGGGGGACGGACCGGGGAGCTGTTTTTT.

CDR3 sequence: CASSQEDRRESDTQYF. The CDR3 DNA is TGCGCCAGCAGCCAAGAGGATCGAAGGGAATCAGATACGCAGTATTTT. V usage is TRBV4-3 and J usage is TRBJ2-3; no firm D call. With 0 bases removed from V and 4 bases from J, the gap between germline ends came to 14 bases. Germline V gene lookup returns CDR1 LGHNA and CDR2 YSLEER. The CDR3 length is 16 residues.

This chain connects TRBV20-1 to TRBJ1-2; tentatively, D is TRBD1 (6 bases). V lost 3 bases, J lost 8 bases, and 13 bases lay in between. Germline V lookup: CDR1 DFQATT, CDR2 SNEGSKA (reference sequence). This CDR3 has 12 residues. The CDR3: CSASPGARGYTF. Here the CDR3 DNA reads TGCAGTGCTAGTCCGGGGGCGCGGGGCTACACCTTC.